The 26 T cell receptor delta chains given below trace back to one sample, sequenced in a study of γδ T cells in repeated Plasmodium falciparum infection. Vgamma9/Vdelta2+ and Vdelta2-negative gammadelta T cells were flow-sorted from PBMC for bulk sequencing. TCRdb reran clone calling via CATT on the multiplex PCR reads. The sample records over 55,000 delta-chain clones, roughly 1.8% being singletons. Sequencing was carried out using gamma-delta T cells from blood. These TCRs come from a pool of human donors (malaria-infected and uninfected, not separated).

This clone was found a few times. The mismatch at residue 11 between this DNA's translation and the TCRdb protein of a much larger clone likely reflects a read error; the protein shown is translated from the DNA. V is TRDV2 and J is TRDJ1; 13 bases align to TRDD3. Because TCRdb records no J gene, it was assigned here through a match of the DNA to germline. The germline V gene encodes CDR1 GEAIGNYY and CDR2 EKD. This CDR3 has 16 amino acids. Trimming at V came to 3 bases and at J to 3 bases, leaving 6 bases not matched to a gene. CDR3 DNA: TGTGCCTGTGACTCGAGAACTGGGGGATACGCCGATAAACTCATCTTT. Protein product: CACDSRTGGYADKLIF.

By frequency in the sample, this clone is medium-sized. Other DNA sequences in the sample encode the same CDR3. V usage is TRDV1 and J usage is TRDJ1, with 8 bases lining up with TRDD3. The trim removed 5 bases at V and 0 bases at J, leaving 20 bases unmatched. Germline V CDR1 and CDR2: TSWWSYY, QGS. The CDR3 runs 20 residues. The CDR3 reads CALGPTLRRTGGFYTDKLIF. The DNA for the CDR3 is TGTGCTCTTGGGCCGACCCTCCGTCGTACTGGGGGCTTCTACACCGATAAACTCATCTTT.

This clone appeared a few times. A far more abundant clone sits one base away, making this likely a read error. CDR3 residues: CALARVRGEHTDKLIF. The CDR3 DNA reads TGTGCCCTTGCGCGGGTGCGGGGGGAGCACACCGATAAACTCATCTTT. The chain is built from TRDV1 and TRDJ1, with D perhaps TRDD3 (6 bases). The J gene comes from matching the DNA to germline here; TCRdb lacks it. This CDR3 comprises 16 residues. The germline V gene encodes CDR1 TSWWSYY and CDR2 QGS.

This clone was seen ten or more times. A read error likely explains why the TCRdb protein, taken from a much larger clone, differs from this DNA's translation at residue 16; the protein shown is translated from the DNA. J is TRDJ1 and V is TRDV1; 13 nucleotides match TRDD3. V trimming: 9 bases; J trimming: 3 bases; junction bases outside the gene matches: 25. The germline V gene encodes CDR1 TSWWSYY and CDR2 QGS. This CDR3 spans 21 amino acids. The CDR3: CALQSGPPFTGGYAYADKLIF. DNA for the CDR3: TGTGCTCTGCAGTCGGGGCCTCCGTTTACTGGGGGATACGCGTACGCCGATAAACTCATCTTT.

This clone was seen many times. This DNA's translation differs at residue 9 from TCRdb's protein, which comes from a much larger clone; a read error is likely, and the protein shown is translated from the DNA. J is TRDJ1 and V is TRDV2; D might be TRDD3 (5 bases). V gave up 5 bases and J gave up 0 bases, with 21 bases separating them. Looked up from germline, CDR1 is GEAIGNYY and CDR2 is EKD. This CDR3 spans 17 amino acids. The CDR3 protein is CACGTKSYRGYTDKLIF. CDR3 DNA: TGTGCCTGTGGAACTAAATCGTACCGGGGGTACACCGATAAACTCATCTTT.

This clone was counted ten times or more. TCRdb's listed protein matches a much larger clone and diverges from this DNA's translation at residue 11, likely through a read error; the protein shown comes from the DNA. The V and J genes are TRDV1 and TRDJ1; D call uncertain. This CDR3 is 18 amino acids long. CDR1 is TSWWSYY and CDR2 is QGS in the germline V gene. V lost 5 bases and J 1 base, leaving 23 bases between the germline ends. The CDR3 sequence: CALGFTSVHTHITDKLIF. The CDR3, as DNA: TGTGCTCTTGGGTTCACCTCCGTACATACTCATATCACCGATAAACTCATCTTT.

As to this clone: TCRdb pairs this DNA with a much larger clone's protein that differs at residue 7, likely a read error; the protein shown was translated from the DNA. The rearrangement joins TRAV38-2/DV8 to TRDJ1; D may be TRDD3 (7 bases). TCRdb is silent on the J gene; assignment here came from matching the DNA to germline. The germline gives CDR1 TSESDYY, CDR2 QEAYKQQN. Between the trimmed V and J ends, which lost 0 bases and 2 bases, there was a span of 35 bases. The CDR3 covers 23 residues. In DNA form, the CDR3 reads TGTGCTTATAGGAGCGCGCCTCCTACGGACTACGGCCCCTGGGGGCCACTGACCGATAAACTCATCTTT. It codes for CAYRSAPPTDYGPWGPLTDKLIF.

The sample holds a few counts of this clone. The protein that TCRdb holds for this DNA derives from a much larger clone and differs from the translated DNA at residue 3, which likely indicates a read error; the protein shown here is translated from the DNA. The rearrangement uses TRDV1 and TRDJ1; a weak D match, TRDD3 (6 bases). CDR3 length: 10 amino acids. The germline CDR1 and CDR2 sequences are TSWWSYY and QGS. CDR3 coding DNA: TGTGCTCCTGGGGTAAGGAAACTCATCTTT. As protein: CAPGVRKLIF.

In the case of this clone: This DNA's translation and the protein TCRdb lists, from a much larger clone, do not match at residue 12, likely due to a read error; the protein shown is translated from the DNA. The chain is built from TRDV1 and TRDJ1, with 9 bases aligning to TRDD3. In the absence of a J gene in TCRdb, the DNA was matched to germline to assign it here. The CDR3 contains 21 residues. Germline loops: CDR1 TSWWSYY, CDR2 QGS. The junction had 24 bases not matched to a gene; V was cut back by 3 bases and J by 4 bases. CDR3 sequence (DNA): TGTGCTCTTGGGGAGGGAACCCTTCGCCCTGCTGGGTGGGGGATAAGCGATAAACTCATCTTT. The encoded protein is CALGEGTLRPAGWGISDKLIF.

This clone was counted between two and nine times. This DNA's translation differs at residue 17 from TCRdb's protein, which comes from a much larger clone; a read error is likely, and the protein shown is translated from the DNA. The rearrangement links TRDV1 to TRDJ1; the D gene is possibly TRDD3 (5 bases). The J gene is absent in TCRdb and was assigned here via DNA matching to germline. The V gene's germline CDR1 is TSWWSYY and CDR2 QGS. CDR3 length equals 26 residues. Trimming cost V 2 bases and J 0 bases, with 43 bases left between them. The CDR3 region is CALGEAKGLLGTQTILEAVNTDKLIF. CDR3 nucleotide sequence: TGTGCTCTTGGGGAAGCTAAAGGTCTCCTGGGTACACAGACGATACTGGAGGCTGTTAACACCGATAAACTCATCTTT.

This clone was found a few times. The TCRdb record carries a much larger clone's protein, which differs from this DNA's translation at residue 24; a read error is the likely cause, and the protein listed here is the DNA translation. J is TRDJ1 and V is TRDV1; perhaps TRDD3 as D (8 bases). TCRdb lists no J gene, so it was determined here by aligning the DNA to germline. Trimming stripped 0 bases from V and 10 bases from J, with 54 bases between. Germline loops: CDR1 TSWWSYY, CDR2 QGS. This CDR3 comprises 27 residues. The CDR3 sequence is CALGELHPLRFLPYWGSPSFHIGRLIF. The DNA for the CDR3 is TGTGCTCTTGGGGAACTCCACCCTTTAAGGTTCCTACCTTACTGGGGGTCCCCTTCCTTTCACATCGGGAGACTCATCTTT.

This clone has ten or more counts. The V call is TRDV1, the J call TRDJ1; 12 positions match TRDD3. Trimming cost V 5 bases and J 0 bases; bases outside gene matches: 37. The CDR3 length is 27 residues. Germline values: CDR1 TSWWSYY, CDR2 QGS. The CDR3 nucleotides are TGTGCTCTTGGGAACCGCCGGGTGGTCCTTGCAACATTACTTCCTACTGGGGGATACCCGTACACCGATAAACTCATCTTT. Amino acids: CALGNRRVVLATLLPTGGYPYTDKLIF.

There are many counts of this clone. The TCRdb record carries a much larger clone's protein, which differs from this DNA's translation at residue 8; a read error is the likely cause, and the protein listed here is the DNA translation. The gene calls are TRDV2 and TRDJ3; TRDD3 matches 8 bases. The trim removed 3 bases at V and 4 bases at J, leaving 10 bases unmatched. The CDR3 spans 18 residues. Germline CDR1 and CDR2: GEAIGNYY and EKD. CDR3 bases: TGTGCCTGTGACCTACTGGGGGGTACGCATTGGGACACCCGACAGATGTTTTTC. Translation gives CACDLLGGTHWDTRQMFF.

On this clone itself: A far larger clone lies a single base away; this is likely a read error. Other DNA sequences in the sample encode the same CDR3. V and J are TRDV1 and TRDJ1; D gene unclear. No J gene is reported in TCRdb; it was inferred here by comparing the DNA with germline. Germline CDR1 and CDR2: TSWWSYY and QGS. The CDR3 covers 19 residues. V dropped 4 bases and J dropped 0 bases, with 24 bases sitting between them. CDR3 loop: CALGGRLKKSLRYTDKLIF. The CDR3 DNA sequence: TGTGCTCTTGGGGGAAGACTTAAAAAGTCTCTCCGGTACACCGATAAACTCATCTTT.

This clone was detected only a few times. The TCRdb protein, from a much larger clone, departs from this DNA's translation at residue 12, likely by read error; the protein shown derives from the DNA. The chain employs TRDV1 and TRDJ1, with 9 bases that match TRDD3. The CDR3 loop spans 19 amino acids. Germline V lookup: CDR1 TSWWSYY, CDR2 QGS. V shed 2 bases, J shed 0 bases, and the junction held 13 bases outside the gene matches. This CDR3 is CALGEGLLGGYTYTDKLIF. The CDR3 DNA is TGTGCTCTTGGGGAAGGGCTTCTCGGGGGATACACGTACACCGATAAACTCATCTTT.

In the case of this clone: A far larger clone is off by one base, so a read error is likely. Additional DNA sequences in this sample encode the identical CDR3. This chain connects TRDV1 to TRDJ1, with 8 nucleotides matching TRDD3. This CDR3 spans 21 amino acids. Germline V lookup: CDR1 TSWWSYY, CDR2 QGS. V shed 4 bases, J shed 0 bases, and the junction held 22 bases outside the gene matches. CDR3 coding DNA: TGTGCTCTTGGGGGCTTAACCTCTCTTCGGTACTGGGGGCCGGACACCGATAAACTCATCTTT. The encoded protein is CALGGLTSLRYWGPDTDKLIF.

A note on this clone: TCRdb has a much larger clone's protein, which differs at residue 18 from the translation of this DNA, likely because of a read error; what is shown is the protein translated from the DNA. This chain uses TRDV1 with TRDJ1; D perhaps matches TRDD3 (5 bases). Germline CDR1 reads TSWWSYY; CDR2 reads QGS. The CDR3 length is 22 residues. The V gene lost 5 bases and the J gene lost 7 bases, with 41 bases spanning the gap. CDR3 sequence: CALGQSLLLMSHLYWKTCKLIF. CDR3 nucleotide sequence: TGTGCTCTTGGGCAAAGCTTACTACTCATGAGCCACCTATACTGGAAAACCTGTAAACTCATCTTT.

Only a few counts were recorded for this clone. The mismatch at residue 12 between this DNA's translation and the TCRdb protein of a much larger clone likely reflects a read error; the protein shown is translated from the DNA. The chain combines TRAV36/DV7 with TRDJ1, with a weak D call TRDD2 (7 bases). V lost 3 bases to trimming and J lost 6 bases, with 36 bases between them. The CDR3 covers 20 residues. In germline, CDR1 is VTNFRS, CDR2 LTSSGIE (reference sequence). CDR3 in amino acids: CAVARWDSYGAIGGRNKLIF. CDR3 bases: TGTGCTGTGGCTCGCTGGGATTCCTACGGGGCTATTGGGGGTCGAAATAAACTCATCTTT.

A remark on this clone: A far larger clone is one nucleotide away, so this likely arose from a read error. The same CDR3 can be traced to other DNA sequences in this sample. DNA for the CDR3: TGCGCTCTTGGGGAACTTTACTGGGGGATAAGGTACACCGATAAACTCATCTTT. It yields the protein CALGELYWGIRYTDKLIF. This chain connects TRDV1 to TRDJ1; 11 bases line up with TRDD3. The J gene, not given by TCRdb, was assigned here from a germline match of the nucleotide sequence. The CDR3 is 18 amino acids. Germline-derived CDR1 and CDR2 are TSWWSYY and QGS.

For this clone: The TCRdb record carries a much larger clone's protein, which differs from this DNA's translation at residue 16; a read error is the likely cause, and the protein listed here is the DNA translation. The rearrangement links TRDV1 to TRDJ1; TRDD3 aligns across 11 bases. No J segment appears in TCRdb, so it was assigned here by matching the sequence to germline. J was trimmed by 0 bases and V by 1 base; bases with no gene match: 19. Germline CDR1 TSWWSYY, CDR2 QGS. The CDR3 totals 22 residues. The CDR3 sequence: CALGEQPTNLLLGDKDTDKLIF. CDR3 sequence (DNA): TGTGCTCTTGGGGAACAACCTACCAACCTTCTACTGGGGGATAAGGACACCGATAAACTCATCTTT.

A few counts support this clone. A far more abundant clone sits one base away, making this likely a read error. Additional DNA sequences in this sample encode the identical CDR3. The chain uses TRDV1 and TRDJ1; TRDD3 matches 7 bases. The CDR3 runs 16 residues. CDR1 is TSWWSYY and CDR2 is QGS in the germline V gene. CDR3: CALGDPYPGGPVGLIF. CDR3 coding DNA: TGTGCCCTTGGGGACCCATACCCTGGGGGCCCAGTTGGACTCATCTTT.

This clone was recorded a few times. TCRdb lists the protein of a much larger clone for this DNA, which differs at residue 10, so this is likely a read error; the protein given here is translated from the DNA itself. The chain recombines TRDV1 with TRDJ1; a possible D gene is TRDD3 (5 bases). V was trimmed by 3 bases and J by 6 bases, leaving 14 bases between them. CDR1 and CDR2 (germline): TSWWSYY, QGS. The CDR3 has 14 residues. In DNA, the CDR3 is TGTGCTCTTGGGGAGGATAGAGGGGACAATAAACTCATCTTT. Amino acid sequence: CALGEDRGDNKLIF.

Worth noting for this clone: A read error is likely here: a far larger clone is one base away. The sample holds other DNA sequences that translate to the same CDR3. V usage is TRDV1 and J usage is TRDJ1; no clear D. This CDR3 has 18 amino acids. CDR1 is TSWWSYY and CDR2 is QGS in the germline V gene. The V end was cut by 1 base, the J end by 0 bases, with 18 bases between. The CDR3 region has the DNA TGTGCTCTTGGGGAACCCCCCACCGGTGGAACCTACACCGATAAACTCATCTTT. Amino acid sequence: CALGEPPTGGTYTDKLIF.

This clone has a count of ten or more. The chain recombines TRDV2 with TRDJ1; D is possibly TRDD3 (5 bases). The length of the CDR3 is 13 residues. V lost 2 bases and J lost 5, with 11 bases in between. Germline lookup yields CDR1 GEAIGNYY and CDR2 EKD. CDR3 coding DNA: TGTGCCTGTGACAGAAACGCTGGGGATAAACTCATCTTT. It yields the protein CACDRNAGDKLIF.

This clone was detected ten times or more. V usage is TRDV1 and J usage is TRDJ1; TRDD3 matches 7 bases. V trimming: 3 bases; J trimming: 7 bases; junction bases outside the gene matches: 17. There are 17 residues in the CDR3. The V gene's germline CDR1 is TSWWSYY and CDR2 QGS. The CDR3 sequence: CALGDTGALLLNGKLIF. As DNA, the CDR3 is TGTGCTCTTGGGGATACTGGGGCCCTCCTCTTAAATGGTAAACTCATCTTT.

This clone was counted at least ten times. The protein TCRdb lists belongs to a much larger clone and differs from this DNA's translation at residue 15, which points to a read error; the protein shown is made from the DNA. The CDR3 region has the DNA TGTGCTCTTGGTAGGGCTACTCTGGGGGACAACGATAAACTCACCTTT. Its translation: CALGRATLGDNDKLTF. The rearrangement joins TRDV1 to TRDJ1, with 8 nucleotides matching TRDD3. The CDR3 covers 16 residues. CDR1 and CDR2 from the germline V gene are TSWWSYY and QGS.